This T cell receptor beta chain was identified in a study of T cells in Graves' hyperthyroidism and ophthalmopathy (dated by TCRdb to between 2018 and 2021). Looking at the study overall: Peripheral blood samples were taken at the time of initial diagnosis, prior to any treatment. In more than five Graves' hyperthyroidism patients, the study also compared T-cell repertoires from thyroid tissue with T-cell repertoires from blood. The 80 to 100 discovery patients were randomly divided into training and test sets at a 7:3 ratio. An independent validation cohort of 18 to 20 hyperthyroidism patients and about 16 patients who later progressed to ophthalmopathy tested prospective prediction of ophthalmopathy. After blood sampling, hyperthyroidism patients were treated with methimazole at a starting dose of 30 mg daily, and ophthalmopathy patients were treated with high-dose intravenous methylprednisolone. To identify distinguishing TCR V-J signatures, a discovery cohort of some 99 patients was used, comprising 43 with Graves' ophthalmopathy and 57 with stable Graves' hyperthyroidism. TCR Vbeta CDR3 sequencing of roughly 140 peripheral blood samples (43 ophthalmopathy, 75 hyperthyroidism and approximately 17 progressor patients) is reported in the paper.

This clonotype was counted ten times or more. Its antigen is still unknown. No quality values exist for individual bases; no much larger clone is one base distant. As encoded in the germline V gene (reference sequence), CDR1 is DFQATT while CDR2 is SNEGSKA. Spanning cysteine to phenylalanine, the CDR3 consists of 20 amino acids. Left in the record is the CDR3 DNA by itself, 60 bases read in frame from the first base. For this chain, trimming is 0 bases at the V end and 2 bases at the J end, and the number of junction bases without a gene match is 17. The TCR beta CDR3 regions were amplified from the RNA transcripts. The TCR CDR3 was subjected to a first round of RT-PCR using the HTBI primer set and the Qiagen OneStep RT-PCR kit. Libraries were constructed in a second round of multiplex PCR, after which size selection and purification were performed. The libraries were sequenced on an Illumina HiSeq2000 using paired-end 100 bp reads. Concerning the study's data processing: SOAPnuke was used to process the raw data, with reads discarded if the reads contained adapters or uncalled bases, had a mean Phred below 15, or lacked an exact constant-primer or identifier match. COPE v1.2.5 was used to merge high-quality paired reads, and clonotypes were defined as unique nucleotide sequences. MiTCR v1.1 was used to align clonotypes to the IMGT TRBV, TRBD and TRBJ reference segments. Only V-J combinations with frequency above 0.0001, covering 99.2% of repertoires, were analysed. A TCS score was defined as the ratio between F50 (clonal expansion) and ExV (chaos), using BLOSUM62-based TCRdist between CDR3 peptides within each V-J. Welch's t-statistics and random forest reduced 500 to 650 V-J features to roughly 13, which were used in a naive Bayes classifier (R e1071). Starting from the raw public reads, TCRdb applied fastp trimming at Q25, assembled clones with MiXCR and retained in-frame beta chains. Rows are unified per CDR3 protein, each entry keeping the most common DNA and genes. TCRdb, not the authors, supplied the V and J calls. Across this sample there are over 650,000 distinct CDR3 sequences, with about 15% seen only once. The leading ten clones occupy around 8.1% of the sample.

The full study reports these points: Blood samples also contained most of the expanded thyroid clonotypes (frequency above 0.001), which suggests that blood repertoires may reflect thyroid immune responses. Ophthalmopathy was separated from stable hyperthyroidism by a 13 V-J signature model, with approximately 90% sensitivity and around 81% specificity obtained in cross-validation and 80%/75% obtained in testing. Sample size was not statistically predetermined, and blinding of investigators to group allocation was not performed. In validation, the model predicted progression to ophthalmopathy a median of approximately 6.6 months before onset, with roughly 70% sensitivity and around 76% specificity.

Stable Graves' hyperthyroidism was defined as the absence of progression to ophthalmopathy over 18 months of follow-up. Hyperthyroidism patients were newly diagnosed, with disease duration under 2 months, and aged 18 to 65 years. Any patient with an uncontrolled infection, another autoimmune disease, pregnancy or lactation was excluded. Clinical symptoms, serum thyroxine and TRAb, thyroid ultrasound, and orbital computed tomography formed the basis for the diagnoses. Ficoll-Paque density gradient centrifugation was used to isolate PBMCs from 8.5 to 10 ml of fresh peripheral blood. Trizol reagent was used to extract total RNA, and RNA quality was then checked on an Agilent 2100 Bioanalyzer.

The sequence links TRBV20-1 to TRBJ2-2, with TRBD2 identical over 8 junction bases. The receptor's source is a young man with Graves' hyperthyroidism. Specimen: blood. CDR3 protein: CSARDPKQGLSGTNTGELFF. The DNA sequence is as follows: TGCAGTGCTAGAGACCCGAAACAGGGACTTAGCGGGACTAACACCGGGGAGCTGTTTTTT.